This TCR beta chain was obtained from a study of shared clonotypes between healthy human individuals. The wider study: Researchers assigned three CD4 naive, three CD4 memory, two CD8 naive and one CD8 memory plate to each donor.

The study's findings and limits: The sole specimen, blood, was sampled, and tissue repertoires likely differ.

This CDR3 is 14 amino acids long. V dropped 5 bases and J dropped 7 bases, with 18 bases sitting between them. Germline values: CDR1 SGHNT, CDR2 YYREEE (reference sequence). About this clone: The antigen remains unidentified.

DNA at about 210 ng, tens of thousands of T cell genomes, went into sorted-subset replicate PCRs. Sequenced by immunoSEQ multiplex PCR; TCRdb stores in-frame clones only, minus some. Of 2 million to 2.5 million clones in the sample, approximately 93% are singletons; the top ten hold under 0.45%. The source of this sequence is a man aged 18 to 30 in good health. Some clones in this sample may be carry-over from other donors' samples. The rearrangement uses TRBV5-4 and TRBJ1-2; the D is unclear. Sequences were obtained from naive CD4+ T cells from PBMCs. Subset: CD45RA+ positively selected. The CDR3 nucleotides are TGTGCCAGCAGTTCAACCTCGGGCGGCCTTGGCTACACCTTC. Translating gives CASSSTSGGLGYTF.